A single T cell receptor beta chain is shown here with its context. The antigen remains undetermined. Vbeta (60) and Jbeta (13) primers were used in the PCR. Repertoires were generated with immunoSEQ multiplex PCR, while TCRdb's copy carries only in-frame clones and drops some. Among 130,000 to 150,000 clones listed, around four fifths were seen once. These data are taken from a study of cytomegalovirus exposure and HLA in healthy donors. Study-wide results and caveats: Most subjects had HLA-A and HLA-B alleles reportedly predicted accurately by TCR beta sequences.

This CDR3 is built from 15 residues. From germline, CDR1 is MDHEN and CDR2 SYDVKM. J lost 2 bases, V lost 4 bases, and 8 bases had no gene match. The rearrangement joins TRBV28 to TRBJ2-7, with TRBD1 matching 7 bases. Sequenced material: PBMCs. This TCR was recovered from a female donor in good health and CMV-seronegative. CDR3 sequence (DNA): TGTGCCAGCAGTTCTATTGGACAGGTTACCTACGAGCAGTACTTC. Amino acids: CASSSIGQVTYEQYF.